This paragraph covers one TCR beta chain sequence. Its antigen is not identified. This entry is derived from a study of cytomegalovirus exposure and HLA in healthy donors. Study-wide points: The authors reported that TCR beta sequences could predict HLA-A and HLA-B alleles. These predictions were accurate for most subjects in the first cohort. Likely technical artifact: a cluster of highly shared sequence variants.

Germline CDR1 MDHEN, CDR2 SYDVKM. The V end was cut by 6 bases, the J end by 4 bases, with 15 bases between. CDR3 size: 14 residues. Primers: 60 Vbeta forward and 13 Jbeta reverse. Assay: immunoSEQ multiplex PCR; the TCRdb copy retains only in-frame clones and omits some. This sample has fewer than 300,000 clones, with 86% found just once. The material sequenced was PBMCs. The chain recombines TRBV28 with TRBJ2-5, with D possibly TRBD2 on 5 matching bases. This receptor was identified in a man between 40 and 49 years old in good health and CMV-seropositive. The CDR3 nucleotides read TGTGCCAGCAGCCGACTAAGGGCGGCAGAGACCCAGTACTTC. This codes for CASSRLRAAETQYF.